Below, 3 T cell receptor beta chains from the same sample are listed, as sequenced in a study of blood T cell repertoires in COVID-19. TCRdb's copy holds only in-frame clones and misses some; the assay was immunoSEQ multiplex PCR. In the table there are 200,000 to 250,000 clones, 87% of which are singletons. Sequenced sample: PBMCs or T cells enriched from blood (not recorded which). The receptors shown here come from a man aged 18 to 30 with acute COVID-19.

The chain recombines TRBV7-9 with TRBJ2-5; a possible D gene is TRBD2 (6 bases). Trimming stripped 4 bases from V and 1 base from J, with 13 bases between. Germline CDR1 is SEHNR and CDR2 is FQNEAQ (reference sequence). The CDR3 runs 15 residues. In DNA, the CDR3 is TGTGCCAGCAGCTCTCTTCATAGCGGCCAAGAGACCCAGTACTTC. The encoded protein is CASSSLHSGQETQYF.

CDR3 amino acids: CASSKLADTQYF. The DNA for the CDR3 is TGTGCCAGCAGTAAACTAGCAGATACGCAGTATTTT. J is TRBJ2-3 and V is TRBV12-3 or TRBV12-4; D possibly corresponds to TRBD2 (5 bases). V lost 5 bases and J lost 4, with 7 bases in between. The CDR3 runs to 12 residues.

J is TRBJ2-2 and V is TRBV28; TRBD2 matches 9 bases. The CDR3 covers 17 residues. The trim removed 0 bases at V and 0 bases at J, leaving 2 bases unmatched. Germline CDR1 and CDR2: MDHEN and SYDVKM. The CDR3 region is CASSLWTSGSNTGELFF. CDR3 DNA: TGTGCCAGCAGTTTATGGACTAGCGGATCGAACACCGGGGAGCTGTTTTTT. Full variable domain (remainder filled in from reference TRBV28 and TRBJ2-2): DVKVTQSSRYLVKRTGEKVFLECVQDMDHENMFWYRQDPGLGLRLIYFSYDVKMKEKGDIPEGYSVSREKKERFSLILESASTNQTSMYLCASSLWTSGSNTGELFFGEGSRLTVL.